This TCR beta chain stems from a study of OX40 agonist ivuxolimab in advanced cancers. Study-level findings and limits: CD8+ T cells were the subset that, on average, had more expanded clones than CD4+.

Sequenced by immunoSEQ multiplex PCR; TCRdb stores in-frame clones only, minus some. The sample holds tens of thousands of clones, 84% seen once. Germline CDR1 SQVTM, CDR2 ANQGSEA. CDR3 length: 16 amino acids. Germline trimming cut 6 bases from V and 0 bases from J; bases unmatched to any gene: 12. As regards this clone: Its antigen remains unknown.

This receptor was taken from an adult with an advanced solid tumor such as melanoma, head and neck, liver or kidney cancer. The starting material was CD4+ or CD8+ T cells sorted from blood, obtained in a trial of the OX40 agonist ivuxolimab. The chain carries TRBV29-1 and TRBJ1-1; 8 bases are shared with TRBD1. The CDR3 DNA follows: TGCAGCGTGCCCGCCGGACAGGGTTTTATGAACACTGAAGCTTTCTTT. Translating it yields CSVPAGQGFMNTEAFF. Looking up the rest from reference TRBV29-1 and TRBJ1-1 gives the full variable domain: SAVISQKPSRDICQRGTSLTIQCQVDSQVTMMFWYRQQPGQSLTLIATANQGSEATYESGFVIDKFPISRPNLTFSTLTVSNMSPEDSSIYLCSVPAGQGFMNTEAFFGQGTRLTVV.